What follows are 7 T cell receptor beta chains derived from one specimen sequenced in a study of blood T cells in healthy people across ages. Next came a second PCR, run for about 7 to 12 cycles, which used a sample-barcoded 5' primer along with a J-beta primer mix. TCRdb reprocessed the 5' RACE reads via MiXCR and lists one record per CDR3 protein. The table shows about 1.5 million distinct CDR3 sequences, with 35% to 45% occurring only once. Sequencing was performed on blood. Receptors originate from a woman aged 18-29 years in good health.

In its sample, this clonotype was seen a few times. This sequence joins TRBV6-4 and TRBJ1-1; D ambiguous. The CDR3 totals 13 residues. V was shortened by 5 bases and J by 0 bases, with 7 bases between the two germline ends. Germline assignment: CDR1 MRHNA and CDR2 SNTAGT. The DNA of the CDR3 is TGTGCCAGCAGTTTCGCCATGAACACTGAAGCTTTCTTT. Protein product: CASSFAMNTEAFF.

This clonotype showed up just a few times. This chain joins TRBV10-3 and TRBJ2-1; D possibly corresponds to TRBD2 (6 bases). Trimming stripped 4 bases from V and 13 bases from J, with 11 bases between. CDR1 and CDR2 (germline): ENHRY, SYGVKD. The CDR3 runs to 11 residues. CDR3 loop: CAISGGLDQFF. Written as DNA, the CDR3 is TGTGCCATCAGTGGGGGACTGGATCAGTTCTTC.

V and J are TRBV15 and TRBJ2-4; 7 bases agree with TRBD1. Germline V lookup: CDR1 LNHNV, CDR2 YYDKDF (reference sequence). J gave up 0 bases and V 5 bases, and 16 bases lay outside the gene matches. This CDR3 is 19 amino acids long. CDR3 loop: CATSAWAGGLSLAKNIQYF. CDR3 nucleotide sequence: TGTGCCACCAGCGCCTGGGCAGGGGGTTTGTCTTTAGCCAAAAACATTCAGTACTTC. The full variable domain, completed using reference TRBV15 and TRBJ2-4, is DAMVIQNPRYQVTQFGKPVTLSCSQTLNHNVMYWYQQKSSQAPKLLFHYYDKDFNNEADTPDNFQSRRPNTSFCFLDIRSPGLGDTAMYLCATSAWAGGLSLAKNIQYFGAGTRLSVL.

V is TRBV3-1 and J is TRBJ1-6, with D possibly being TRBD1 (5 bases). The CDR3 spans 15 residues. V was trimmed by 0 bases and J by 10 bases, leaving 13 bases between them. Looked up from germline, CDR1 is LGHDT and CDR2 is YNNKEL (reference sequence). The CDR3 sequence is CASSQDVIWGSPLHF. Written as DNA, the CDR3 is TGTGCCAGCAGCCAAGATGTTATATGGGGCTCACCCCTCCACTTT. The full variable domain, its missing parts supplied by reference TRBV3-1 and TRBJ1-6, is DTAVSQTPKYLVTQMGNDKSIKCEQNLGHDTMYWYKQDSKKFLKIMFSYNNKELIINETVPNRFSPKSPDKAHLNLHINSLELGDSAVYFCASSQDVIWGSPLHFGNGTRLTVT.

This clonotype was counted between two and nine times. The rearrangement joins TRBV20-1 to TRBJ1-4; 7 bases match TRBD1. The CDR3 has 16 amino acids. Per the germline V gene, CDR1 is DFQATT and CDR2 is SNEGSKA (reference sequence). V lost 0 bases to trimming and J lost 2 bases; unmatched junction nucleotides: 6. CDR3 nucleotide sequence: TGCAGTGCTAGAGATAGCAGGGGGGGGACTAATGAAAAACTGTTTTTT. Its translation is CSARDSRGGTNEKLFF.

This clonotype turned up a few times. The chain has TRBV2 and TRBJ1-4; D is undetermined. Germline values: CDR1 SNHLY, CDR2 FYNNEI. Deletions cut 4 bases from V and 7 bases from J, with 13 bases between. The length of the CDR3 is 14 residues. CDR3 in amino acids: CASSVEGRGEKLFF. CDR3 bases: TGTGCCAGCAGTGTGGAGGGCCGTGGTGAAAAACTGTTTTTT.

The genes are TRBV7-3 and TRBJ2-5; 7 nucleotides align to TRBD1. The CDR3 length is 15 residues. V gave up 5 bases and J gave up 5 bases; unmatched junction bases: 11. Germline V gives CDR1 SGHTA, CDR2 FQGTGA. Here the CDR3 reads CASSKQGLWLETQYF. CDR3 DNA sequence: TGTGCCAGCAGCAAACAGGGGCTTTGGTTGGAGACCCAGTACTTC.